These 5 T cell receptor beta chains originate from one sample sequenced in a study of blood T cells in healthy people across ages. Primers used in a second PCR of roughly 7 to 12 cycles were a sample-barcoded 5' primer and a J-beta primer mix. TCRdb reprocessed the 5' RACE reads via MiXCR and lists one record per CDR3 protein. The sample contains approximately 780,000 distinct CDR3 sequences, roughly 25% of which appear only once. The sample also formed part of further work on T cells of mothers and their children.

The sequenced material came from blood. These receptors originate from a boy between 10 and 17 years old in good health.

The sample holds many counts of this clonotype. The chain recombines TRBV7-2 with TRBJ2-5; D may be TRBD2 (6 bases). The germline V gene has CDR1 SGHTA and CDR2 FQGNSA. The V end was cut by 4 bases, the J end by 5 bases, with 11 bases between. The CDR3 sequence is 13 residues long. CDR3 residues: CASSSAGRETQYF. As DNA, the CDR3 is TGTGCCAGCAGCTCAGCGGGCCGGGAGACCCAGTACTTC.

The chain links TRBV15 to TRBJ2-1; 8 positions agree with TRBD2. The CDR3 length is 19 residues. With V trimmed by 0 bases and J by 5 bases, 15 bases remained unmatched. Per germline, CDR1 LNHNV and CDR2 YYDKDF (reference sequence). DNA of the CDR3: TGTGCCACCAGCAGAGAACTACCCTTCGGGAGGGGTCTCGACAATGAGCAGTTCTTC. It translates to CATSRELPFGRGLDNEQFF.

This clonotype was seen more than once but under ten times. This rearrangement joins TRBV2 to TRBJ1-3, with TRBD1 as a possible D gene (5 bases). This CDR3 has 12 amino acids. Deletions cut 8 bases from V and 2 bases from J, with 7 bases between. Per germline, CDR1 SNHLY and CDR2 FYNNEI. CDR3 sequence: CASWTTGNTIYF. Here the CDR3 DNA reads TGTGCCAGCTGGACAACTGGAAACACCATATATTTT.

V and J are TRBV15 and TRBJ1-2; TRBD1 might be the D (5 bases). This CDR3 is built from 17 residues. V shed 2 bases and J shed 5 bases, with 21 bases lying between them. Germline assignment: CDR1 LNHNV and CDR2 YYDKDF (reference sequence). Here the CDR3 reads CATSRPGRKMDAYGYTF. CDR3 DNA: TGTGCCACCAGCAGACCGGGACGGAAGATGGACGCTTATGGCTACACCTTC.

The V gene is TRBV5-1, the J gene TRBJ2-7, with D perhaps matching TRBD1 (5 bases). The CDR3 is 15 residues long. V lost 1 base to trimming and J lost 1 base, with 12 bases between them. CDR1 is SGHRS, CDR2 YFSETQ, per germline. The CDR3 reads CASSLSSRQSYEQYF. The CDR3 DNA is TGCGCCAGCAGCTTGAGTTCCCGACAGTCCTACGAGCAGTACTTC. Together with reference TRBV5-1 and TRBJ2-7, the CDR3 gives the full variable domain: KAGVTQTPRYLIKTRGQQVTLSCSPISGHRSVSWYQQTPGQGLQFLFEYFSETQRNKGNFPGRFSGRQFSNSRSEMNVSTLELGDSALYLCASSLSSRQSYEQYFGPGTRLTVT.